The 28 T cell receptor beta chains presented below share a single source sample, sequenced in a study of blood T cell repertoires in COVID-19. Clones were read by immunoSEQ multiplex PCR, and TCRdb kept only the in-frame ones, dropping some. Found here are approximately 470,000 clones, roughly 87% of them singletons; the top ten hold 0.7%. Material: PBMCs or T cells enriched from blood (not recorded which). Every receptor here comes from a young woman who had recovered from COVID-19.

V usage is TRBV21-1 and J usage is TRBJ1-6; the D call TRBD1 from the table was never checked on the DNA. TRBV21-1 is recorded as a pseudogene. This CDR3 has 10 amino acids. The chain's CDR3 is CASKGAPLHF. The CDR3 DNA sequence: TGTGCCAGCAAAGGGGCACCCCTCCACTTT.

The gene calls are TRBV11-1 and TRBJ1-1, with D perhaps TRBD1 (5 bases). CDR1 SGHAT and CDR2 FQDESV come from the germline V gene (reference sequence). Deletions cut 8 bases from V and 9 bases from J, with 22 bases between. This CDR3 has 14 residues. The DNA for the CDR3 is TGTGCCAGCTCCCTCGGGGGGACCATCGGACAAGCTTTCTTT. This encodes CASSLGGTIGQAFF.

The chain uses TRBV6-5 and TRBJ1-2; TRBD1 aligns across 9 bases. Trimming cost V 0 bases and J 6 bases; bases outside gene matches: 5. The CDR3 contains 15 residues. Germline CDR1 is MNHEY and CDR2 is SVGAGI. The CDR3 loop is CASSYSLQGADGYTF. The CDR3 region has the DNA TGTGCCAGCAGTTACTCCTTACAGGGGGCGGATGGCTACACCTTC.

This CDR3 reads CASSDGTRPFEAFF. The CDR3 DNA follows: TGCGCCAGCAGCGACGGGACACGGCCCTTTGAAGCTTTCTTT. This sequence joins TRBV5-1 and TRBJ1-1; TRBD1 is a possible D gene (6 bases). Germline loops: CDR1 SGHRS, CDR2 YFSETQ. Trimming cost V 4 bases and J 7 bases, with 17 bases left between them. The CDR3 loop spans 14 amino acids.

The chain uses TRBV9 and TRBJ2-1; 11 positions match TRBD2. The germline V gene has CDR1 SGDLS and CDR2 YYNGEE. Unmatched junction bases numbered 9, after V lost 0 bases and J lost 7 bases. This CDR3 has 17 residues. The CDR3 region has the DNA TGTGCCAGCAGCGTAGGAGGTAGCGGGGGGGCGGGTAATGAGCAGTTCTTC. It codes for CASSVGGSGGAGNEQFF.

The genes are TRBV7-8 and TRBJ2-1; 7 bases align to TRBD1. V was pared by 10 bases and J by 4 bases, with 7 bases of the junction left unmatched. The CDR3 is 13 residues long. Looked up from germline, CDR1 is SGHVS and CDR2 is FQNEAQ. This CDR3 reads CATGGFLYNEQFF. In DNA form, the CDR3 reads TGTGCCACAGGGGGATTCCTTTACAATGAGCAGTTCTTC.

The CDR3 DNA sequence: TGTGCCAGCAGCCCTAGCGGCTCCGGAAATGAGCAGTTCTTC. This sequence encodes CASSPSGSGNEQFF. This rearrangement joins TRBV5-6 to TRBJ2-1; 7 bases match TRBD2. This CDR3 has 14 residues. CDR1 and CDR2 from the germline V gene are SGHDT and YYEEEE. Trimming removed 4 bases from V and 7 bases from J; junction bases left unmatched: 8.

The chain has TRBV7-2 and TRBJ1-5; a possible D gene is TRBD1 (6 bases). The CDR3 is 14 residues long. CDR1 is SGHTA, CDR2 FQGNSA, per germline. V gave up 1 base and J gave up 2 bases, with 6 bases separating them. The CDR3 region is CASSLGTGNQPQHF. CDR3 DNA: TGTGCCAGCAGCTTAGGGACAGGCAATCAGCCCCAGCATTTT.

The CDR3 spells CASSMSYGGNTIYF. CDR3 nucleotides: TGTGCCAGTAGTATGTCTTACGGTGGAAACACCATATATTTT. The rearrangement links TRBV19 to TRBJ1-3; no clear D gene. This CDR3 comprises 14 residues. V was trimmed by 3 bases and J by 3 bases, leaving 9 bases between them. The germline V gene encodes CDR1 LNHDA and CDR2 SQIVND (reference sequence).

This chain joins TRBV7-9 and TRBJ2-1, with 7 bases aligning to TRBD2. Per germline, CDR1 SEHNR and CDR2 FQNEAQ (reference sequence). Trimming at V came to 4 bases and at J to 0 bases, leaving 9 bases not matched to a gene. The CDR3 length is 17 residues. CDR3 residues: CASSSRGSGYSYNEQFF. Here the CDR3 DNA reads TGTGCCAGCAGCTCTCGAGGTAGCGGGTACTCCTACAATGAGCAGTTCTTC.

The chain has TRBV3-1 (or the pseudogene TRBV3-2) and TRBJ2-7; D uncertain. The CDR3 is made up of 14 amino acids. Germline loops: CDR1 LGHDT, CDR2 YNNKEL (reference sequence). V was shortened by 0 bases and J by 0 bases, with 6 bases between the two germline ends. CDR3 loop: CASSQENYSYEQYF. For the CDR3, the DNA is TGTGCCAGCAGCCAAGAGAACTACTCCTACGAGCAGTACTTC.

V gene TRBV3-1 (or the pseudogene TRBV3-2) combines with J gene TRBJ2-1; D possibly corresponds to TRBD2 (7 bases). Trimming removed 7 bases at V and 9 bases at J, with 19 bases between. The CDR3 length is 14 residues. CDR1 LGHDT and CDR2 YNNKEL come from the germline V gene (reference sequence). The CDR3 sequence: CASKGSGGRSEQFF. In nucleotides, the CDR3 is TGTGCCAGCAAAGGTTCCGGGGGGCGTAGTGAGCAGTTCTTC.

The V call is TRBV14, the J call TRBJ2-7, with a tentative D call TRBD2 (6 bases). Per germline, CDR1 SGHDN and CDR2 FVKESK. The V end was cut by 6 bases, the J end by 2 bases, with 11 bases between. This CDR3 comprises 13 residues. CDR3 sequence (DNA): TGTGCCAGCAGGAGGGGAGGCGCCTACGAGCAGTACTTC. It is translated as CASRRGGAYEQYF.

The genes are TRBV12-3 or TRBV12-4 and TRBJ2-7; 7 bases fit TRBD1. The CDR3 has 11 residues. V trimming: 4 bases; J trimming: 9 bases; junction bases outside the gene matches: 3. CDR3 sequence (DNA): TGTGCCAGCAGTTACCGGGACAGGCAGTACTTC. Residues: CASSYRDRQYF.

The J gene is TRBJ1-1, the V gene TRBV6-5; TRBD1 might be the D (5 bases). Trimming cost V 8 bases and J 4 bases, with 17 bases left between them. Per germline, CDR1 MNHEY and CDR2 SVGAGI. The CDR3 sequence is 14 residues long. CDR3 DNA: TGTGCCAGCTACCCGGGGGAATGGGGCACTGAAGCTTTCTTT. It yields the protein CASYPGEWGTEAFF.

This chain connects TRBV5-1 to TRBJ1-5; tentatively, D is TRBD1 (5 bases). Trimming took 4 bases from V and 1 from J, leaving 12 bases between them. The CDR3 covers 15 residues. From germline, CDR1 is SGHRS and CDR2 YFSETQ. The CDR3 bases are TGCGCCAGCAGCCAAGTGGGGGGGAGCAATCAGCCCCAGCATTTT. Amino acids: CASSQVGGSNQPQHF.

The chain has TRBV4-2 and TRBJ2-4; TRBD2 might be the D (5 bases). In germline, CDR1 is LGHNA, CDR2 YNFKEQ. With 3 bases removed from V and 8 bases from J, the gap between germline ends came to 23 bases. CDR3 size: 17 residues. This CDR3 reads CASSHEDGRRPGDIQYF. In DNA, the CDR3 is TGTGCCAGCAGCCACGAGGACGGGCGAAGGCCCGGGGACATTCAGTACTTC.

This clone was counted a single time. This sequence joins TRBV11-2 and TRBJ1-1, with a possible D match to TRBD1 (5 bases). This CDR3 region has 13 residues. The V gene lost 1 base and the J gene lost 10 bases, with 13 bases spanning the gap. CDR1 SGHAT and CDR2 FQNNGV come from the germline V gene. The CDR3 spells CASSLVVSGGAFF. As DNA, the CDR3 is TGTGCCAGCAGCTTAGTAGTCTCCGGGGGAGCTTTCTTT. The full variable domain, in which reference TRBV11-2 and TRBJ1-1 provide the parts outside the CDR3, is EAGVAQSPRYKIIEKRQSVAFWCNPISGHATLYWYQQILGQGPKLLIQFQNNGVVDDSQLPKDRFSAERLKGVDSTLKIQPAKLEDSAVYLCASSLVVSGGAFFGQGTRLTVV.

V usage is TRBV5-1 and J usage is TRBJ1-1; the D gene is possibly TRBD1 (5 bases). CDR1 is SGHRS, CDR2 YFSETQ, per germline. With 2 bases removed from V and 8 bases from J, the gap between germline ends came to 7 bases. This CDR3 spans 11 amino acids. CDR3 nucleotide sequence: TGCGCCAGCAGCTTAGACAGAGAAGCTTTCTTT. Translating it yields CASSLDREAFF.

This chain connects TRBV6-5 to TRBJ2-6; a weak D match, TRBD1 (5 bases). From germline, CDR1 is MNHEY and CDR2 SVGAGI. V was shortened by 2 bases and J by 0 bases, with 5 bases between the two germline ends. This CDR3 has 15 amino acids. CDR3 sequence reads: CASSYTGSGANVLTF. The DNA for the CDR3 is TGTGCCAGCAGTTACACAGGCTCTGGGGCCAACGTCCTGACTTTC.

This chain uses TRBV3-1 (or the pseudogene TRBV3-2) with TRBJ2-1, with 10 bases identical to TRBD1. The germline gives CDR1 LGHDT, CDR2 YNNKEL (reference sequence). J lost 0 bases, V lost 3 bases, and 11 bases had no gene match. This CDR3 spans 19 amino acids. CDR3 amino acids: CASSHPTGTGVSSYNEQFF. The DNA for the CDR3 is TGTGCCAGCAGCCACCCTACCGGGACAGGGGTTTCCTCCTACAATGAGCAGTTCTTC.

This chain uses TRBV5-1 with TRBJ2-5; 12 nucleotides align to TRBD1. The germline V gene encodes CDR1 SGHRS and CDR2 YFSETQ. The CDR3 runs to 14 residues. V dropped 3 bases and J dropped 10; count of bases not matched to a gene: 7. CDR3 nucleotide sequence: TGCGCCAGCAGCTCGGGGACAGGGGGCGAGGGCCAGTACTTC. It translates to CASSSGTGGEGQYF.

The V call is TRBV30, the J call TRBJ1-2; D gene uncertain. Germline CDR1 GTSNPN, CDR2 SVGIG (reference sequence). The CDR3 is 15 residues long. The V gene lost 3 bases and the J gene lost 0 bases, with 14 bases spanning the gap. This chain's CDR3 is CAWSTGGRSNYGYTF. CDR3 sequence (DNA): TGTGCCTGGAGCACCGGAGGCAGATCTAACTATGGCTACACCTTC.

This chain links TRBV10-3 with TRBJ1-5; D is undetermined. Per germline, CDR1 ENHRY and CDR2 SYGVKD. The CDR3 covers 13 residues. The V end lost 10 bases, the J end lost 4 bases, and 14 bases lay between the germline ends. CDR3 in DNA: TGTGCCACCCGTCCCGGCGGGAATCAGCCCCAGCATTTT. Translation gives CATRPGGNQPQHF.

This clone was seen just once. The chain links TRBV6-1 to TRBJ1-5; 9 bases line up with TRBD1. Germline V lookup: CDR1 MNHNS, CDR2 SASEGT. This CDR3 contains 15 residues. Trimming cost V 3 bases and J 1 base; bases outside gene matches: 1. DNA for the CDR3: TGTGCCAGCAGTGATACAGGGGGCAGCAATCAGCCCCAGCATTTT. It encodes CASSDTGGSNQPQHF.

CDR3 region: CASSSQGGSGPPLHF. The CDR3 DNA sequence: TGTGCCAGCAGTTCCCAGGGGGGTTCGGGACCACCCCTCCACTTT. The chain couples TRBV6-5 to TRBJ1-6; 7 nucleotides align to TRBD1. Germline-derived CDR1 and CDR2 are MNHEY and SVGAGI. J lost 11 bases, V lost 4 bases, and 11 bases had no gene match. There are 15 residues in the CDR3.

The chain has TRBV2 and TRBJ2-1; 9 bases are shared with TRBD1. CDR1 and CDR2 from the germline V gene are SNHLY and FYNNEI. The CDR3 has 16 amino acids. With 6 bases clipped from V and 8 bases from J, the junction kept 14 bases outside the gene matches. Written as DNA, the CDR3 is TGTGCCAGCAGGAGTCATACAGGGGGCGCATTCCATGAGCAGTTCTTC. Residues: CASRSHTGGAFHEQFF.

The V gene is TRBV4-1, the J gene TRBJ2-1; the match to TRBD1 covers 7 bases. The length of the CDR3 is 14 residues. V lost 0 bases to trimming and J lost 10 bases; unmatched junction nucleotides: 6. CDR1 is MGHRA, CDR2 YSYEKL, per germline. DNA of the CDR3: TGCGCCAGCAGCCAAGAGAGACAGGGACCGGAGCAGTTCTTC. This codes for CASSQERQGPEQFF.